This T cell receptor beta chain originates from a study of response to subunit inactivated influenza vaccine. Whole-study results and caveats: It was the authors' suggestion that each seasonal influenza vaccination recruits few new T cells.

As for this clonotype: Its antigen remains unknown.

MiXCR, applied by TCRdb to the RT-PCR reads, yields one record per CDR3 protein. The sample lists hundreds of thousands of distinct CDR3 sequences; about 7.6% were seen once. Germline CDR1 is ENHRY and CDR2 is SYGVKD. The CDR3 sequence is 14 residues long. Trimming shortened V by 7 bases and J by 0 bases, and 10 bases separated the two germline ends. This receptor was taken from a man between 50 and 69 years old who received an inactivated influenza vaccine. The chain is built from TRBV10-3 and TRBJ1-3; tentatively, D is TRBD1 (6 bases). Here the sequenced sample was PBMCs from blood, taken less than 25 months after vaccination. The CDR3 spells CAITPDSSGNTIYF. CDR3 DNA sequence: TGTGCCATCACACCGGACAGCTCTGGAAACACCATATATTTT.